The sequence of this T cell receptor beta chain was determined in a study of early T cells in non-severe SARS-CoV-2 infection. At the level of the study: With bulk RNA from unsorted whole blood as input, sequencing yielded unpaired chains.

The ends lost 2 bases at V and 6 bases at J; junction bases unmatched: 12. The CDR3 sequence is 17 residues long. CDR1 is MDHEN and CDR2 is SYDVKM in the germline V gene. Details on this clonotype: Its specificity is unknown.

Attachment of unique molecular identifiers was made to individual cDNA molecules. TCRdb re-called the 5' RACE reads through MiXCR, storing one row per CDR3 protein. The sample includes 75,000 to 100,000 distinct CDR3 sequences, roughly 17% seen only once; the top ten take 1.3%. General study points: There was a bias toward anti-spike CD8 responses in VDJdb matching, which missed private and CD4 specificities.

The sequencing sample was made of whole blood. This TCR was sampled from an adult who was a healthcare worker with PCR-confirmed SARS-CoV-2 infection or an uninfected control (not recorded which). The chain employs TRBV28 and TRBJ2-5; 10 bases are a match to TRBD2. The CDR3 sequence is CASSLLLAGEGGKTQYF. The CDR3 DNA reads as TGTGCCAGCAGTTTACTCCTAGCGGGAGAGGGCGGAAAGACCCAGTACTTC.